These T cell receptor beta chains were read from a single sample in a study of T cell repertoires in cytomegalovirus infection. TCRdb re-derived calls from the reads in MiXCR, one entry per CDR3 protein. The data show approximately 500,000 distinct CDR3 sequences, with more than 15% seen just once and 20% to 30% held by the top ten. Sequenced: CD8+ T cells from PBMCs. All receptors derive from a human donor in good health (CMV status not recorded). Some clones in this sample may be carry-over from other donors' samples. The CDR3 runs from the conserved cysteine through the conserved F or W. Each record gives: J gene, V gene, CDR3 protein.

TRBJ2-1	TRBV7-9	CASSPRILAPYEQFF
TRBJ2-5	TRBV2	CASSAGTSGEETQYF
TRBJ2-1	TRBV25-1	CASSEGGLASNEQFF
TRBJ2-6	TRBV12-3/TRBV12-4	CASSLIHSGANVLTF
TRBJ2-1	TRBV11-2	CALSGGLYNEQFF
TRBJ2-1	TRBV7-8	CASILGGAHNEQFF
TRBJ2-1	TRBV7-6	CASSLAGGPLNEQFF
TRBJ2-7	TRBV2	CASSVGGSKDYEQYF
TRBJ2-7	TRBV27	CASSFGAGGSYEQYF
TRBJ2-1	TRBV5-5	CASSPRDRTTHVSYNEQFF
TRBJ2-1	TRBV5-1	CASSPSIASYNEQFF
TRBJ2-3	TRBV5-1	CASRDRPRLTDTQYF
TRBJ2-1	TRBV2	CASSERQLSYNEQFF
TRBJ2-1	TRBV11-2	CASSLDGASEQFF
TRBJ1-2	TRBV27	CASSSYPRQINYGYTF
TRBJ2-2	TRBV2	CASTGPDRGLSGELFF
TRBJ1-3	TRBV12-3/TRBV12-4	CASSLPTDSGNTIYF
TRBJ2-2	TRBV5-4	CASSPIGSTGELFF
TRBJ2-5	TRBV29-1	CSVEEGQGFFEDQETQYF
TRBJ2-7	TRBV5-1	CASSPRGEGEQYF
TRBJ2-2	TRBV7-8	CALSTFSGGAAGEQFF
TRBJ1-1	TRBV12-3/TRBV12-4	CASKERGNTEAFF
TRBJ2-7	TRBV7-9	CASSPSRSTYEQYF
TRBJ2-5	TRBV11-2	CASRLFTLHQETQYF
TRBJ2-7	TRBV7-2	CASSLAGGLDEQYF
TRBJ2-7	TRBV5-5	CASSFTKAFGYEQYF
TRBJ1-3	TRBV28	CATTGRLSGNTIYF
TRBJ2-7	TRBV7-9	CASSLSTGKTYEQYF
TRBJ2-3	TRBV29-1	CSVVRDTQYF
TRBJ2-7	TRBV5-6	CASSSTGDYEQYF
TRBJ2-7	TRBV7-9	CASSFPDTYEQYF
TRBJ1-1	TRBV27	CASNIGREAFF
TRBJ2-1	TRBV28	CASSSQTSGRDKYNNEQFF
TRBJ2-2	TRBV12-3/TRBV12-4	CASSPYPSGTSTGELFF
TRBJ2-6	TRBV3-1	CASSPFKQGANVLTF
TRBJ1-6	TRBV7-3	CASSLWGGTESPLHF
TRBJ1-1	TRBV30	CAWRYGTNEAFF
TRBJ1-1	TRBV11-2	CASSFEGGSTEAFF
TRBJ2-7	TRBV4-1	CASSQMGQASADEQYF
TRBJ2-7	TRBV3-1	CASSFRQGAYEQYF
TRBJ1-2	TRBV5-4	CASSPGQGFYGYTF
TRBJ2-7	TRBV20-1	CSADRQDRSSYEQYF
TRBJ2-1	TRBV12-5	CASGLVWAGGLGNEQFF
TRBJ1-1	TRBV29-1	CSVEIGEDLSAFF
TRBJ2-7	TRBV5-4	CASSGETGSYEQYF
TRBJ2-5	TRBV10-2	CAIPRYGGGGETQYF